This entry concerns a single T cell receptor beta chain. Trimming shortened V by 5 bases and J by 0 bases, and 10 bases separated the two germline ends. Germline CDR1 LNHDA, CDR2 SQIVND (reference sequence). The CDR3 consists of 15 residues. Thawed unstimulated PBMCs were FACS-sorted by CD3, CD4 and CD8 into two populations. This sample was taken from a study of T cell clones after liver transplantation. Study summary: TCRbeta sequencing after a pre-transplant mixed lymphocyte reaction identified graft-donor-reactive clones, later tracked in post-transplant blood.

TCRdb's copy holds only in-frame clones and misses some; the assay was immunoSEQ multiplex PCR. The sample holds around 60,000 clones, 71% seen once. The chain has TRBV19 and TRBJ2-2, with D maybe TRBD2 (5 bases). The origin of this receptor is a human donor who received a liver transplant. Sequencing was performed on CD4+ T cells from blood, taken before liver transplant. This chain's CDR3 is CASSLLAPNTGELFF. Written as DNA, the CDR3 is TGTGCCAGTAGTCTTCTAGCCCCGAACACCGGGGAGCTGTTTTTT.